Listed here are 7 T cell receptor beta chains from one sample, sequenced in a study of blood T cell repertoires in COVID-19. Sequencing used immunoSEQ multiplex PCR; TCRdb keeps in-frame clones, though not all of them. The repertoire includes around 200,000 clones, around 90% of them detected once, and 0.62% sits in the top ten. The sample comprised peripheral blood. The source of these receptors is a man aged 50 to 59 with acute or convalescent COVID-19.

DNA of the CDR3: TGTGCCAGCAGCTTAAGGGCGGGGGCCGGCTACAATGAGCAGTTCTTC. Residues: CASSLRAGAGYNEQFF. The J gene is TRBJ2-1, the V gene TRBV7-3, with D perhaps TRBD2 (7 bases). The germline gives CDR1 SGHTA, CDR2 FQGTGA. The V gene lost 1 base and the J gene lost 3 bases, with 13 bases spanning the gap. This CDR3 region has 16 residues.

V and J are TRBV28 and TRBJ2-1; TRBD2 agrees at 8 bases. The V segment lost 2 bases and the J segment 6 bases; nucleotides outside the gene matches: 6. Per germline, CDR1 MDHEN and CDR2 SYDVKM. CDR3 size: 15 residues. The CDR3: CASSLREGTCNEQFF. DNA of the CDR3: TGTGCCAGCAGTTTACGGGAGGGGACCTGCAATGAGCAGTTCTTC. The full variable domain, completed using reference TRBV28 and TRBJ2-1, is DVKVTQSSRYLVKRTGEKVFLECVQDMDHENMFWYRQDPGLGLRLIYFSYDVKMKEKGDIPEGYSVSREKKERFSLILESASTNQTSMYLCASSLREGTCNEQFFGPGTRLTVL.

This chain uses TRBV19 with TRBJ2-3; no clear D. CDR1 LNHDA and CDR2 SQIVND come from the germline V gene (reference sequence). CDR3 size: 13 residues. V was clipped by 4 bases and J by 5 bases, with 10 bases between them. The chain's CDR3 is CASSTRPGDTQYF. CDR3 sequence (DNA): TGTGCCAGTAGTACCCGGCCGGGAGATACGCAGTATTTT.

The CDR3 sequence is CASSERVAGMSSYEQYF. In nucleotides, the CDR3 is TGCGCCAGCAGTGAGAGGGTAGCGGGGATGAGCTCCTACGAGCAGTACTTC. V is TRBV10-1 and J is TRBJ2-7; 8 nucleotides align to TRBD2. This CDR3 is 17 amino acids long. V trimming: 2 bases; J trimming: 0 bases; junction bases outside the gene matches: 9. The germline V gene has CDR1 WNHNN and CDR2 SYGVQD (reference sequence).

The chain uses TRBV30 and TRBJ2-7; tentatively, D is TRBD2 (6 bases). Trimming took 4 bases from V and 4 from J, leaving 17 bases between them. The CDR3 is made up of 14 amino acids. Germline-derived CDR1 and CDR2 are GTSNPN and SVGIG (reference sequence). The CDR3 region is CAWTVTGAKYEQYF. CDR3 DNA: TGTGCCTGGACGGTAACGGGAGCGAAATACGAGCAGTACTTC.

The V and J genes are TRBV7-9 and TRBJ2-5, with 10 bases that match TRBD2. The germline V gene encodes CDR1 SEHNR and CDR2 FQNEAQ (reference sequence). Germline trimming cut 2 bases from V and 4 bases from J; bases unmatched to any gene: 4. The CDR3 is 15 amino acids. CDR3 in amino acids: CASSLRRLAGETQYF. CDR3 sequence (DNA): TGTGCCAGCAGCTTAAGACGACTAGCGGGAGAGACCCAGTACTTC.

The genes are TRBV7-9 and TRBJ1-1; 8 bases align to TRBD1. The J segment lost 1 base and the V segment lost 2 bases, leaving 12 bases of the junction unmatched. CDR1 and CDR2 from the germline V gene are SEHNR and FQNEAQ (reference sequence). CDR3 length: 18 residues. The CDR3 region has the DNA TGTGCCAGCAGCTTAACTCCGGGGGACAGGAGGGGGAACACTGAAGCTTTCTTT. It codes for CASSLTPGDRRGNTEAFF. The variable domain in full, completed from reference TRBV7-9 and TRBJ1-1, reads DTGVSQNPRHKITKRGQNVTFRCDPISEHNRLYWYRQTLGQGPEFLTYFQNEAQLEKSRLLSDRFSAERPKGSFSTLEIQRTEQGDSAMYLCASSLTPGDRRGNTEAFFGQGTRLTVV.